This T cell receptor (beta chain) was observed in a study of PD-L1 blockade in urothelial cancer. As for the study in general: As for prior chemotherapy regimens, patients had received 0 to 3. When blood samples were assessed, the median T cell count was 141,255. Blood was evaluated 3 weeks (second dose) and 6 weeks after therapy began.

The sample's time point: peripheral blood 6 weeks after treatment start. Assay: immunoSEQ multiplex PCR; the TCRdb copy retains only in-frame clones and omits some. The data contain 35,000 to 45,000 clones, more than 75% of them singletons. Trimming removed 0 bases from V and 3 bases from J; junction bases left unmatched: 9. Germline V CDR1 and CDR2: SGHKS, YYEKEE (reference sequence). The CDR3 covers 16 residues. This clone came up a few times. The sequences come from PBMCs, collected around atezolizumab (anti-PD-L1) treatment. The chain couples TRBV5-5 to TRBJ2-7; TRBD2 agrees at 7 bases. The source of this sequence is a man between 65 and 79 years old with urothelial cancer. This CDR3 is CASSLASQGLLYEQYF. The CDR3 DNA reads as TGTGCCAGCAGCTTGGCCTCGCAGGGACTACTCTACGAGCAGTACTTC.